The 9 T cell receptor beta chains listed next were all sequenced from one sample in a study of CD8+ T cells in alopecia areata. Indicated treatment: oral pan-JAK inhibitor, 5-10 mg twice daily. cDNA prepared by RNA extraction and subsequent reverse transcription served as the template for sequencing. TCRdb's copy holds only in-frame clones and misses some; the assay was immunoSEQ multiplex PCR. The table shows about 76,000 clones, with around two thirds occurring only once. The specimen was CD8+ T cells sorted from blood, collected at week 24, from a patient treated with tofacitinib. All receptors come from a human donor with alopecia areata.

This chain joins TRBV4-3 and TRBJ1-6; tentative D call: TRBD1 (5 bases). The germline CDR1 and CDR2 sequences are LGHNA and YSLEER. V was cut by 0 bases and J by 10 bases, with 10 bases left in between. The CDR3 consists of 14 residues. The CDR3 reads CASSQEGDGSPLHF. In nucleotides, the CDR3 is TGCGCCAGCAGCCAAGAGGGGGATGGGTCACCCCTCCACTTT.

The chain's CDR3 is CASSQGVTGFYEQYF. The CDR3 nucleotides read TGCGCCAGCAGCCAAGGCGTCACGGGGTTCTACGAGCAGTACTTC. The J gene is TRBJ2-7, the V gene TRBV5-1; TRBD2 is a possible D gene (5 bases). The CDR3 totals 15 residues. The ends were cut back, 4 bases at V and 3 bases at J, with 17 bases in the middle. Germline lookup yields CDR1 SGHRS and CDR2 YFSETQ.

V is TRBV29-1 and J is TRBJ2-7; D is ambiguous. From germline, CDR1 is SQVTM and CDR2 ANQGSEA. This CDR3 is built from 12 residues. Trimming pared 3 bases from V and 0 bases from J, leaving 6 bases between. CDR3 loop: CSVETDSYEQYF. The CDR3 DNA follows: TGCAGCGTTGAGACCGACTCCTACGAGCAGTACTTC.

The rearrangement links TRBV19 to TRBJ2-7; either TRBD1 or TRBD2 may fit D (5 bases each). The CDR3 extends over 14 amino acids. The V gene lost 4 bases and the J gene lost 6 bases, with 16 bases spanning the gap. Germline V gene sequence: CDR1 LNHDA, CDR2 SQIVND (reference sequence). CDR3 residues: CASSTIGAGSEQYF. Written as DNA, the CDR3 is TGTGCCAGTAGTACAATCGGGGCCGGCTCCGAGCAGTACTTC.

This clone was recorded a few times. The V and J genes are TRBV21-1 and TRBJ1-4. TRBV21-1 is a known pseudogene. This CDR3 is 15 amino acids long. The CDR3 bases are TGTGCCAGCAGCAAGAGGGGAGCAACTAATGAAAAACTGTTTTTT. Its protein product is CASSKRGATNEKLFF.

This chain's CDR3 is CASSLGRGPAGETQYF. The CDR3 DNA follows: TGTGCCAGCAGCTTAGGGCGGGGGCCAGCCGGGGAGACCCAGTACTTC. This sequence joins TRBV7-8 and TRBJ2-5; possible D gene TRBD2, 7 bases. This CDR3 contains 16 residues. Germline values: CDR1 SGHVS, CDR2 FQNEAQ. V was cut by 1 base and J by 5 bases, with 17 bases left in between. Complete variable domain (other parts from reference TRBV7-8 and TRBJ2-5): GAGVSQSPRYKVAKRGQDVALRCDPISGHVSLFWYQQALGQGPEFLTYFQNEAQLDKSGLPSDRFFAERPEGSVSTLKIQRTQQEDSAVYLCASSLGRGPAGETQYFGPGTRLLVL.

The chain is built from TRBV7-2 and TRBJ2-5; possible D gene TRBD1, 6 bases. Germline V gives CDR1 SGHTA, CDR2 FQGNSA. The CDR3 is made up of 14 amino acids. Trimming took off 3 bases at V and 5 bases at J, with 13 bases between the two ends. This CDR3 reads CASSFTLGAETQYF. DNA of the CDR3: TGTGCCAGCAGCTTTACTCTGGGGGCTGAGACCCAGTACTTC. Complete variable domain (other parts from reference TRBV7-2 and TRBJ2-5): GAGVSQSPSNKVTEKGKDVELRCDPISGHTALYWYRQSLGQGLEFLIYFQGNSAPDKSGLPSDRFSAERTGGSVSTLTIQRTQQEDSAVYLCASSFTLGAETQYFGPGTRLLVL.

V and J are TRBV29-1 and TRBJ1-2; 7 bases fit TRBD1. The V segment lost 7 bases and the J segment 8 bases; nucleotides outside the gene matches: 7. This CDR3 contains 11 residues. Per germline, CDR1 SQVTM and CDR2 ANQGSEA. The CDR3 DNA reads TGCAGCGCCCCCGGGACAGACGGCTACACCTTC. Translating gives CSAPGTDGYTF. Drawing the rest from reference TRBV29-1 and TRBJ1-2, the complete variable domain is SAVISQKPSRDICQRGTSLTIQCQVDSQVTMMFWYRQQPGQSLTLIATANQGSEATYESGFVIDKFPISRPNLTFSTLTVSNMSPEDSSIYLCSAPGTDGYTFGSGTRLTVV.

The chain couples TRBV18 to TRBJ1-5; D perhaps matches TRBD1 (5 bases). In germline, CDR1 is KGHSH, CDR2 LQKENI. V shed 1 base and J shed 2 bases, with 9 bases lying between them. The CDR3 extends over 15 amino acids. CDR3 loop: CASSPLDSGNQPQHF. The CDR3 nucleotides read TGTGCCAGCTCACCACTCGACAGTGGCAATCAGCCCCAGCATTTT.